This T cell receptor (beta chain) comes out of a study of blood T cells in healthy people across ages. Broader study findings: TCR beta diversity was tightly associated with the proportion of naive T cells. Investigators treated diversity estimates from one million T cells as underestimates.

Isolation of PBMCs gave at least 6 million cells per sample. Only one count was recorded for this clonotype. The antigen remains undetermined. The CDR3 has 16 amino acids. Germline V CDR1 and CDR2: DFQATT, SNEGSKA (reference sequence). V trimming: 0 bases; J trimming: 3 bases; junction bases outside the gene matches: 8. For the second PCR, which ran for about 6 to 11 cycles, a sample-barcoded 5' primer and a J-beta primer mix were used. Each cDNA molecule received a tag from a template-switch adaptor that had 12 random nucleotides. TCRdb reanalysed the 5' RACE reads using MiXCR and keeps one entry per CDR3 protein. The sample includes roughly 900,000 distinct CDR3 sequences, about 44% seen only once; the top ten take 10% to 15%.

V usage is TRBV20-1 and J usage is TRBJ2-3; 8 bases match TRBD2. This clonotype was obtained from a man aged 30 to 45 in good health. Input material: blood. The CDR3 region has the DNA TGCAGTGCTAGAGATCGGGAGGGGGGTTGGACAGATACGCAGTATTTT. Protein: CSARDREGGWTDTQYF.